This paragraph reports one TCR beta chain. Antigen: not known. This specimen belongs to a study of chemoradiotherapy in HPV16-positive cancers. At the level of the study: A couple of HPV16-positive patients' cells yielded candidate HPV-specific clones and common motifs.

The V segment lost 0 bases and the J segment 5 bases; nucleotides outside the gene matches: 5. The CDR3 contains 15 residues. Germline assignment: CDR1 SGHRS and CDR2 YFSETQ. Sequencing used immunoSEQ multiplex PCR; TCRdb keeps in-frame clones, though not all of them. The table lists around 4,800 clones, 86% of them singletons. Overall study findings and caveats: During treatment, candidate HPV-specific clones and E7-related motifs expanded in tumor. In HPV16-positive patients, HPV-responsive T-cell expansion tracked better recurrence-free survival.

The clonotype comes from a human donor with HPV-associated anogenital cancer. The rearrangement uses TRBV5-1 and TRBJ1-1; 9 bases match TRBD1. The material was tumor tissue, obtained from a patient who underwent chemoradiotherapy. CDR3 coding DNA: TGCGCCAGCAGCTTGGGGGGACAGGGATGGACTGAAGCTTTCTTT. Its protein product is CASSLGGQGWTEAFF.